This TCR beta chain was sequenced in a study of T cell repertoires in cytomegalovirus infection. Study-level results: Dominant in the ex vivo response were TCR beta clonotypes restricted by HLA-C and specific for CMV. The cumulative frequency of public TCR beta families identified carriers of CMV plus the relevant HLA.

Regarding this clonotype: The antigen remains undetermined. A read error may account for a junction end that differs from germline.

A single record per CDR3 protein comes from TCRdb applying MiXCR to the reads. The sample lists some 680,000 distinct CDR3 sequences, 35% occurring once. Germline assignment: CDR1 MGHRA and CDR2 YSYEKL. The CDR3 is 20 residues long. This receptor was identified in a human donor in good health (CMV status not recorded). Some clones in this sample may be carry-over from other donors' samples. The gene calls are TRBV4-1 and TRBJ2-1, with 15 bases fitting TRBD2. The material sequenced was PBMCs. The CDR3 bases are TGTGCCAGCAGCCAAGATCCCTATGGACTAGCGGGAGGGCGGTACAATGAGCAGTTCTTC. It translates to CASSQDPYGLAGGRYNEQFF.